Listed here are 7 T cell receptor beta chains from one sample, sequenced in a study of cytomegalovirus exposure and HLA in healthy donors. A multiplex PCR was run with 60 Vbeta primers and 13 Jbeta primers. The repertoire was sequenced with immunoSEQ multiplex PCR; TCRdb's copy has only in-frame clones and lacks some. The sample holds 18,000 or so clones, around 75% seen once. Sample: PBMCs. The receptors originated from a young man in good health and CMV-seronegative.

The V and J genes are TRBV11-3 and TRBJ2-1, with D maybe TRBD2 (6 bases). V lost 1 base and J lost 6, with 7 bases in between. Germline lookup yields CDR1 SGHNT and CDR2 YENEEA. The CDR3 has 13 amino acids. CDR3 coding DNA: TGTGCCAGCAGCTTAGGGACTACCAATGAGCAGTTCTTC. Amino acids: CASSLGTTNEQFF.

The sample holds a few counts of this clone. V and J are TRBV5-6 and TRBJ2-7; D perhaps matches TRBD2 (5 bases). The length of the CDR3 is 13 residues. The germline V gene encodes CDR1 SGHDT and CDR2 YYEEEE. Trimming took off 1 base at V and 5 bases at J, with 10 bases between the two ends. The CDR3 region has the DNA TGTGCCAGCAGCTTGTTCTCCGGGAACGAGCAGTACTTC. The encoded protein is CASSLFSGNEQYF.

The rearrangement links TRBV23-1 to TRBJ2-5; 7 positions match TRBD1. TRBV23-1 is an ORF, with its function uncertain. J was trimmed by 1 base and V by 1 base; bases with no gene match: 9. The length of the CDR3 is 17 residues. The CDR3 loop is CASSQFLGQTVQETQYF. Here the CDR3 DNA reads TGCGCCAGCAGTCAATTTCTGGGACAGACAGTCCAAGAGACCCAGTACTTC.

CDR3 DNA sequence: TGCAGCGCGCCTGACAGGGTGAACACTGAAGCTTTCTTT. Translation: CSAPDRVNTEAFF. V and J are TRBV29-1 and TRBJ1-1; 7 bases agree with TRBD1. Per germline, CDR1 SQVTM and CDR2 ANQGSEA. V was pared by 7 bases and J by 0 bases, with 5 bases of the junction left unmatched. This CDR3 spans 13 amino acids.

This chain links TRBV7-2 with TRBJ2-7; D is ambiguous. Trimming pared 2 bases from V and 9 bases from J, leaving 17 bases between. The germline V gene encodes CDR1 SGHTA and CDR2 FQGNSA. The CDR3 is 14 residues long. CDR3 amino acids: CASSLTQAGSWQYF. The CDR3 DNA reads TGTGCCAGCAGCTTAACGCAGGCTGGTTCATGGCAGTACTTC.

The chain joins TRBV4-2 to TRBJ2-7; 8 nucleotides match TRBD2. V lost 3 bases, J lost 2 bases, and 6 bases stayed unmatched. In germline, CDR1 is LGHNA, CDR2 YNFKEQ. This CDR3 has 15 amino acids. The CDR3 DNA reads TGTGCCAGCAGCCAGGGGGCGGGAGGCCCCTACGAGCAGTACTTC. It translates to CASSQGAGGPYEQYF.

V and J are TRBV6-5 and TRBJ2-4; the D gene is possibly TRBD2 (7 bases). The germline CDR1 and CDR2 sequences are MNHEY and SVGAGI. V lost 6 bases and J 8 bases, leaving 20 bases between the germline ends. This CDR3 comprises 15 residues. CDR3 DNA sequence: TGTGCCAGCAGGACCAGGGGCGGGGGCCGAGACATTCAGTACTTC. Protein sequence: CASRTRGGGRDIQYF.